Shown below are 26 T cell receptor beta chains from a single sample sequenced in a study of blood T cell repertoires in COVID-19 (dated by TCRdb to 2019 to 2021). The method behind the library was the immunoSEQ multiplex PCR assay. This immuneACCESS table, as held by TCRdb, lists in-frame sequences with V and J called but not all clones. Of the missing ones, under half trace to an unresolved V gene in checked studies; the others have no known cause. For this sample the table gives more than 25,000 clones, of which 87% were detected only once. Under 7% of the sample is in the top ten clones. Sequencing input: peripheral blood. These receptor sequences come from a man in his 60s with active COVID-19.

This clone was seen a single time. The rearrangement links TRBV25-1 to TRBJ2-5; TRBD1 matches at 7 bases. From germline, CDR1 is MGHDK and CDR2 SYGVNS. Trimming removed 8 bases from V and 5 bases from J; junction bases left unmatched: 8. The CDR3 consists of 13 residues. The CDR3 spells CASVPQGRETQYF. The CDR3 coding sequence is TGTGCCAGCGTACCACAGGGGCGGGAGACCCAGTACTTC.

V is TRBV5-1 and J is TRBJ1-1; perhaps TRBD1 as D (5 bases). The CDR3 has 16 residues. Trimming stripped 0 bases from V and 1 base from J, with 13 bases between. Looked up from germline, CDR1 is SGHRS and CDR2 is YFSETQ. Here the CDR3 reads CASSLGQHWGNTEAFF. Written as DNA, the CDR3 is TGCGCCAGCAGCTTGGGACAGCACTGGGGGAACACTGAAGCTTTCTTT.

The chain employs TRBV11-2 and TRBJ2-3, with 8 bases lining up with TRBD2. The CDR3 covers 15 residues. Unmatched junction bases numbered 6, after V lost 3 bases and J lost 4 bases. Germline V gene sequence: CDR1 SGHAT, CDR2 FQNNGV. CDR3 DNA sequence: TGTGCCAGCAGCTTTAGACTAGCGATCGCAGATACGCAGTATTTT. Translation: CASSFRLAIADTQYF.

The chain has TRBV4-1 and TRBJ2-1, with 13 bases fitting TRBD2. CDR1 and CDR2 from the germline V gene are MGHRA and YSYEKL. The V gene end was trimmed by 3 bases and the J gene end by 0 bases; junction bases not matched to a gene: 8. The CDR3 runs 19 residues. DNA for the CDR3: TGCGCCAGCAGCCAGCAGACTAGCGGGGGGTCCCTCTCCTACAATGAGCAGTTCTTC. This translates into CASSQQTSGGSLSYNEQFF.

This chain uses TRBV3-1 (or the pseudogene TRBV3-2) with TRBJ2-3; TRBD2 aligns across 8 bases. The V segment lost 4 bases and the J segment 4 bases; nucleotides outside the gene matches: 7. The CDR3 has 15 residues. Germline V CDR1 and CDR2: LGHDT, YNNKEL (reference sequence). CDR3 in amino acids: CASSPGGGRADTQYF. The CDR3 DNA follows: TGTGCCAGCAGCCCCGGGGGGGGGCGCGCAGATACGCAGTATTTT.

This clone was recorded once. The CDR3 protein is CASSILGGARSGNTIYF. The CDR3 nucleotides are TGTGCCAGTAGTATCTTAGGTGGGGCACGCTCTGGAAACACCATATATTTT. V gene TRBV19 combines with J gene TRBJ1-3; tentatively, D is TRBD1 (5 bases). With 3 bases removed from V and 0 bases from J, the gap between germline ends came to 15 bases. In germline, CDR1 is LNHDA, CDR2 SQIVND (reference sequence). This CDR3 has 17 amino acids.

V usage is TRBV5-1 and J usage is TRBJ2-1; 8 bases agree with TRBD2. The V segment lost 3 bases and the J segment 7 bases; nucleotides outside the gene matches: 6. The length of the CDR3 is 14 residues. Germline V gene sequence: CDR1 SGHRS, CDR2 YFSETQ. Here the CDR3 DNA reads TGCGCCAGCAGCTCCGGGGGGGGTTGGAATGAGCAGTTCTTC. This sequence encodes CASSSGGGWNEQFF.

The J gene is TRBJ2-3, the V gene TRBV11-2; TRBD2 might be the D (6 bases). Germline CDR1 is SGHAT and CDR2 is FQNNGV. The germline V and J ends were trimmed by 4 bases and 0 bases, with 8 bases remaining between them. The CDR3 consists of 14 residues. The CDR3 sequence: CASSSGTSTDTQYF. For the CDR3, the DNA is TGTGCCAGCAGCTCGGGGACTAGCACAGATACGCAGTATTTT.

The J gene is TRBJ1-6, the V gene TRBV6-5; 9 positions match TRBD1. Germline-derived CDR1 and CDR2 are MNHEY and SVGAGI. The CDR3 length is 15 residues. The junction had 5 bases not matched to a gene; V was cut back by 3 bases and J by 8 bases. CDR3 residues: CASSYSDRGDSPLHF. In DNA, the CDR3 is TGTGCCAGCAGTTATTCGGACAGGGGTGATTCACCCCTCCACTTT.

The genes are TRBV5-6 and TRBJ2-7; TRBD1 matches 7 bases. Germline lookup yields CDR1 SGHDT and CDR2 YYEEEE. V trimming: 7 bases; J trimming: 1 base; junction bases outside the gene matches: 8. CDR3 size: 14 residues. CDR3 bases: TGTGCCAGCTTCACTTCGGGACAGTCCTACGAGCAGTACTTC. Its translation: CASFTSGQSYEQYF. Complete variable domain (other parts from reference TRBV5-6 and TRBJ2-7): DAGVTQSPTHLIKTRGQQVTLRCSPKSGHDTVSWYQQALGQGPQFIFQYYEEEERQRGNFPDRFSGHQFPNYSSELNVNALLLGDSALYLCASFTSGQSYEQYFGPGTRLTVT.

The rearrangement links TRBV18 to TRBJ2-3; the match to TRBD1 covers 8 bases. V lost 2 bases, J lost 5 bases, and 6 bases stayed unmatched. Germline V CDR1 and CDR2: KGHSH, LQKENI. The CDR3 is 15 residues long. The CDR3 sequence: CASSPWQGAGDTQYF. The CDR3 DNA follows: TGTGCCAGCTCACCATGGCAGGGGGCGGGAGATACGCAGTATTTT.

This chain uses TRBV7-9 with TRBJ2-2; 7 bases line up with TRBD2. The CDR3 loop spans 16 amino acids. V was clipped by 5 bases and J by 3 bases; unmatched bases: 9. Per germline, CDR1 SEHNR and CDR2 FQNEAQ (reference sequence). In DNA, the CDR3 is TGTGCCAGCAGCCCGGCCGGGACTACCTACACCGGGGAGCTGTTTTTT. This sequence encodes CASSPAGTTYTGELFF.

The chain combines TRBV5-1 with TRBJ2-3; 7 bases match TRBD1. CDR3 size: 14 residues. The junction had 4 bases not matched to a gene; V was cut back by 6 bases and J by 0 bases. CDR1 is SGHRS and CDR2 is YFSETQ in the germline V gene. The CDR3 bases are TGCGCCAGCACTTGGGACAGAAGCACAGATACGCAGTATTTT. Its protein is CASTWDRSTDTQYF.

This clone was observed a single time. The chain carries TRBV11-2 and TRBJ2-7, with D possibly being TRBD1 (6 bases). The CDR3 consists of 14 residues. The V gene lost 4 bases and the J gene lost 1 base, with 11 bases spanning the gap. CDR1 and CDR2 from the germline V gene are SGHAT and FQNNGV. CDR3 sequence: CASSSYRDSYEQYF. The CDR3 nucleotides read TGTGCCAGCAGCTCATACAGGGATTCCTACGAGCAGTACTTC.

The chain uses TRBV7-9 and TRBJ1-2, with TRBD1 matching 8 bases. This CDR3 has 15 residues. With V trimmed by 5 bases and J by 4 bases, 9 bases remained unmatched. Germline CDR1 is SEHNR and CDR2 is FQNEAQ (reference sequence). The CDR3 reads CASSMPRTGLYGYTF. The DNA for the CDR3 is TGTGCCAGCAGCATGCCACGGACAGGGCTCTATGGCTACACCTTC.

The chain joins TRBV3-1 (or the pseudogene TRBV3-2) to TRBJ2-5; 7 bases line up with TRBD2. The junction had 14 bases not matched to a gene; V was cut back by 4 bases and J by 6 bases. Germline CDR1 and CDR2: LGHDT and YNNKEL (reference sequence). The CDR3 runs 16 residues. CDR3 region: CASSPSDLAAGKTQYF. The CDR3 DNA is TGTGCCAGCAGCCCAAGCGACCTAGCGGCGGGGAAGACCCAGTACTTC.

The rearrangement uses TRBV5-1 and TRBJ1-6, with TRBD1 identical over 9 bases. The junction had 7 bases not matched to a gene; V was cut back by 0 bases and J by 9 bases. CDR1 is SGHRS and CDR2 is YFSETQ in the germline V gene. The CDR3 is made up of 16 amino acids. CDR3 coding DNA: TGCGCCAGCAGCTTGGATCATGGGACAGGGAGTTCACCCCTCCACTTT. This gives the protein CASSLDHGTGSSPLHF.

The rearrangement uses TRBV11-2 and TRBJ2-3; TRBD1 aligns across 8 bases. The CDR3 is 11 residues long. V was clipped by 5 bases and J by 15 bases; unmatched bases: 7. Germline V lookup: CDR1 SGHAT, CDR2 FQNNGV. As DNA, the CDR3 is TGTGCCAGCAGCCCGGACAGGGTTGGTTATTTT. Amino acids: CASSPDRVGYF.

This chain uses TRBV6-6 with TRBJ2-3; 9 bases align to TRBD1. CDR1 MNHNY and CDR2 SVGAGI come from the germline V gene (reference sequence). The junction had 14 bases not matched to a gene; V was cut back by 10 bases and J by 6 bases. The CDR3 sequence is 15 residues long. CDR3 in amino acids: CATAPGQGIVDTQYF. As DNA, the CDR3 is TGTGCCACCGCCCCGGGACAGGGAATAGTGGATACGCAGTATTTT.

The chain has TRBV11-2 and TRBJ1-5, with D unclear. V lost 5 bases and J lost 3, with 11 bases in between. The CDR3 covers 14 residues. Per the germline V gene, CDR1 is SGHAT and CDR2 is FQNNGV. The CDR3 loop is CASSASGNNQPQHF. In DNA, the CDR3 is TGTGCCAGCAGCGCAAGCGGGAACAATCAGCCCCAGCATTTT.

The gene calls are TRBV18 and TRBJ1-5; D may be TRBD1 (5 bases). The ends were cut back, 6 bases at V and 1 base at J, with 16 bases in the middle. Germline CDR1 KGHSH, CDR2 LQKENI. The CDR3 spans 16 residues. CDR3 bases: TGTGCCAGCTCCACAGGACAAATTTGGAGCAATCAGCCCCAGCATTTT. This encodes CASSTGQIWSNQPQHF.

V usage is TRBV2 and J usage is TRBJ1-1; D is unclear. CDR3 length equals 14 residues. Germline loops: CDR1 SNHLY, CDR2 FYNNEI. Trimming took off 6 bases at V and 0 bases at J, with 11 bases between the two ends. The CDR3 region is CASRARLMNTEAFF. The CDR3 DNA follows: TGTGCCAGCAGGGCCCGCCTGATGAACACTGAAGCTTTCTTT. The full variable domain, with the rest looked up from reference TRBV2 and TRBJ1-1, is EPEVTQTPSHQVTQMGQEVILRCVPISNHLYFYWYRQILGQKVEFLVSFYNNEISEKSEIFDDQFSVERPDGSNFTLKIRSTKLEDSAMYFCASRARLMNTEAFFGQGTRLTVV.

A single count supports this clone. The genes are TRBV10-3 and TRBJ2-1; 11 nucleotides line up with TRBD2. CDR1 is ENHRY, CDR2 SYGVKD, per germline. The CDR3 is 15 amino acids. V gave up 0 bases and J gave up 9 bases; unmatched junction bases: 4. DNA of the CDR3: TGTGCCATCAGTGAGTCGACTAGCGGGGTACGTGAGCAGTTCTTC. Translating gives CAISESTSGVREQFF.

The chain joins TRBV6-2 or TRBV6-3 to TRBJ2-7; 8 nucleotides line up with TRBD2. Trimming took 6 bases from V and 5 from J; bases not matched to a gene: 9. Germline CDR1 is MNHEY and CDR2 is SVGEGT. This CDR3 has 14 residues. This chain's CDR3 is CASSPPGGAHEQYF. The CDR3 DNA is TGTGCCAGCAGCCCCCCGGGGGGGGCCCACGAGCAGTACTTC.

The chain carries TRBV7-3 and TRBJ1-1; no firm D call. CDR1 and CDR2 (germline): SGHTA, FQGTGA. The V end was cut by 5 bases, the J end by 8 bases, with 15 bases between. This CDR3 has 13 residues. The CDR3 region has the DNA TGTGCCAGCAGCCTAAATACGAGGGCGGAAGCTTTCTTT. It yields the protein CASSLNTRAEAFF.

The chain links TRBV11-2 to TRBJ2-5; tentative D call: TRBD1 (6 bases). Deletions cut 5 bases from V and 3 bases from J, with 13 bases between. This CDR3 has 14 residues. Germline lookup yields CDR1 SGHAT and CDR2 FQNNGV. Written as DNA, the CDR3 is TGTGCCAGCAGCAGAGGACAGTTGAAAGAGACCCAGTACTTC. Translating gives CASSRGQLKETQYF.